Each of the 8 T cell receptor beta chains below was sequenced from the same sample in a study of cytomegalovirus exposure and HLA in healthy donors. 13 Jbeta primers and 60 Vbeta primers were used for the PCR. Profiling relied on immunoSEQ multiplex PCR, and the TCRdb table lists in-frame clones only, not all of them. The sample carries under 95,000 clones, roughly 80% recorded once. Input material: PBMCs. These receptor sequences come from a middle-aged man in good health and CMV-seronegative.

This clone was picked up a small number of times. V and J are TRBV19 and TRBJ1-5; TRBD1 agrees at 9 bases. This CDR3 is built from 15 residues. The V segment lost 4 bases and the J segment 1 base; nucleotides outside the gene matches: 2. CDR1 is LNHDA and CDR2 is SQIVND in the germline V gene (reference sequence). The CDR3 DNA follows: TGTGCCAGTAGTAGACAGGGGGAAAGCAATCAGCCCCAGCATTTT. Translating gives CASSRQGESNQPQHF.

The rearrangement uses TRBV30 and TRBJ1-1, with D perhaps matching TRBD1 (5 bases). Germline V gene data show CDR1 as GTSNPN and CDR2 as SVGIG (reference sequence). Deletions cut 4 bases from V and 4 bases from J, with 13 bases between. CDR3 size: 13 residues. The CDR3 spells CAWNQGATTEAFF. The CDR3 bases are TGTGCCTGGAACCAGGGTGCGACCACTGAAGCTTTCTTT.

The V and J genes are TRBV6-6 and TRBJ2-3; TRBD2 is a possible D gene (6 bases). Germline V CDR1 and CDR2: MNHNY, SVGAGI (reference sequence). V gave up 3 bases and J gave up 6 bases, with 13 bases separating them. This CDR3 comprises 14 residues. The CDR3 sequence is CASSYRLGGDTQYF. In DNA, the CDR3 is TGTGCCAGCAGTTATCGCCTTGGGGGGGATACGCAGTATTTT.

This rearrangement joins TRBV9 to TRBJ2-1; 7 nucleotides line up with TRBD2. The CDR3 has 13 residues. The V and J ends lost 5 bases and 2 bases, in that order; junction bases with no gene match: 1. CDR1 SGDLS and CDR2 YYNGEE come from the germline V gene. The CDR3 DNA sequence: TGTGCCAGCAGAACTAGCGCCTACAATGAGCAGTTCTTC. The encoded protein is CASRTSAYNEQFF.

This chain connects TRBV2 to TRBJ2-3, with 10 nucleotides matching TRBD2. V lost 7 bases and J lost 2; bases outside the gene matches: 6. Germline V gene lookup returns CDR1 SNHLY and CDR2 FYNNEI. This CDR3 contains 15 residues. The CDR3 region is CASINLAGDTDTQYF. The CDR3 DNA is TGTGCCAGCATAAACCTAGCGGGGGACACAGATACGCAGTATTTT.

This clone has just a few counts. The chain combines TRBV6-5 with TRBJ1-2, with D perhaps matching TRBD1 (6 bases). Germline V gives CDR1 MNHEY, CDR2 SVGAGI. V was trimmed by 6 bases and J by 3 bases, leaving 11 bases between them. The CDR3 has 13 residues. This CDR3 reads CASRLRQDYGYTF. In DNA form, the CDR3 reads TGTGCCAGCAGGTTACGACAGGACTATGGCTACACCTTC.

The rearrangement joins TRBV29-1 to TRBJ1-2; D is unresolved. The germline V gene encodes CDR1 SQVTM and CDR2 ANQGSEA. V lost 4 bases to trimming and J lost 9 bases, with 15 bases between them. The CDR3 sequence is 12 residues long. CDR3 residues: CSVGSDFLSYTF. The CDR3 coding sequence is TGCAGCGTTGGTTCCGACTTTCTCAGCTACACCTTC.

This clone was counted a few times. The V gene is TRBV6-6, the J gene TRBJ2-1; a weak D match, TRBD2 (5 bases). The CDR3 has 15 residues. Germline values: CDR1 MNHNY, CDR2 SVGAGI (reference sequence). The V and J ends lost 4 bases and 8 bases respectively, with 18 bases between them. CDR3 DNA: TGTGCCAGCAGTTTCGGACTTCCGAAGTGGGATGAGCAGTTCTTC. This translates into CASSFGLPKWDEQFF.